This is a list of T cell receptor beta chains from one sample in a study of shared clonotypes between healthy human individuals. The assay was immunoSEQ multiplex PCR, and TCRdb's table has in-frame clones only and misses some. Here the sample spans millions of clones, 85% to 95% being singletons. The sequenced sample was naive CD8+ T cells from PBMCs. The receptor source for this set is a young man in good health. Some clones in this sample may be carry-over from other donors' samples. Both conserved end residues are part of each CDR3. A D gene is named only where the DNA matches it firmly. Size is omitted from some rows. Given values are once, few, many or a class for expanded clones.

v_call	clone_size	j_call	d_call	cdr3_nt	cdr3_aa
TRBV29-1	-	TRBJ1-2	-	TGCAGCGTTACCTCAGGGGCTCTTGGCTACACCTTC	CSVTSGALGYTF
TRBV28	-	TRBJ2-1	-	TGTGCCAGCAGTTTATACCAGGATAGCCCCTACAATGAGCAGTTCTTC	CASSLYQDSPYNEQFF
TRBV7-9	-	TRBJ1-2	-	TGTGCCAGCAGCTTAGTTGGGGTGGACTATGGCTACACCTTC	CASSLVGVDYGYTF
TRBV27	-	TRBJ1-5	TRBD1	TGTGCCAGCGGTGGACAGGTGGGGCATCAGCCCCAGCATTTT	CASGGQVGHQPQHF
TRBV14	-	TRBJ1-1	TRBD1	TGTGCCAGCAGGCCTAGGGGGCACCCTGAAGCTTTCTTT	CASRPRGHPEAFF
TRBV7-9	-	TRBJ1-1	-	TGTGCCAGCAGCTTAGGGACGGGGGGCTACACTGAAGCTTTCTTT	CASSLGTGGYTEAFF
TRBV19	-	TRBJ2-7	-	TGTGCCAGTAGTGTTAACCGGGACGGTGCCTACGAGCAGTACTTC	CASSVNRDGAYEQYF
TRBV28	-	TRBJ1-2	-	TGTGCCGCAGGGGTCCCCTTTGGGAGCGGCTACACCTTC	CAAGVPFGSGYTF
TRBV7-2	-	TRBJ1-2	TRBD1	TGTGCCAGCAGCTTAGCGAGGGACAGGGGGCTGATTTTCGATGGCTACACCTTC	CASSLARDRGLIFDGYTF
TRBV14	once	TRBJ1-4	-	TGTGCCAGCAGAGGTGCTAATGAAAAACTGTTTTTT	CASRGANEKLFF
TRBV27	-	TRBJ2-7	-	TGTGCCAGCAGTTTTCGGAGTCCCTACGAGCAGTACTTC	CASSFRSPYEQYF
TRBV27	-	TRBJ1-5	-	TGTGCCAGCAGGGCGGGCTTAGGAGTGCAGCCCCAGCATTTT	CASRAGLGVQPQHF
TRBV27	-	TRBJ1-2	-	TGTGCCAGCAGTTTATCCCCGGGGAATGGCTACACCTTC	CASSLSPGNGYTF
TRBV4-2	few	TRBJ1-2	-	TGTGCCAGCAGCCACGCGGGGCGGCCTAGGGACGGCTACACCTTC	CASSHAGRPRDGYTF
TRBV27	-	TRBJ1-5	-	TGTGCCAGCAGTTTATCCCGCAGGGTCGCTAATCAGCCCCAGCATTTT	CASSLSRRVANQPQHF
TRBV28	-	TRBJ1-2	TRBD1	TGTGCCAGCACACCTTGGGACAGGGGTTTTGGCTACACCTTC	CASTPWDRGFGYTF
TRBV7-9	-	TRBJ2-3	TRBD1	TGTGCCAGCAGCACCATCGGACAGGGCCTGAGGGATACGCAGTATTTT	CASSTIGQGLRDTQYF
TRBV4-3	-	TRBJ2-7	-	TGCGCCAGCAGCCAAACCCGGTCCTACGAGCAGTACTTC	CASSQTRSYEQYF
TRBV6-6	-	TRBJ2-6	-	TGTGCCAGCAGTAGGGAGGCTGGGGCCAACGTCCTGACTTTC	CASSREAGANVLTF
TRBV9	-	TRBJ2-7	TRBD2	TGTGCCAGCAGCGCCGGGACTAGCGCCGAGCAGTACTTC	CASSAGTSAEQYF
TRBV5-6	once	TRBJ2-1	-	TGTGCCAGCAGCTTGGTAGGGAGCTCCTACAATGAGCAGTTCTTC	CASSLVGSSYNEQFF
TRBV27	-	TRBJ2-5	-	TGTGCCAGCAGACTGAGGGGGGGCGTCGGGGAGACCCAGTACTTC	CASRLRGGVGETQYF
TRBV6-5	-	TRBJ2-5	-	TGTGCCAGCAGGGACCTGGAAGAGACCCAGTACTTC	CASRDLEETQYF